The 13 T cell receptor beta chains below come from one sample, sequenced in a study of cytomegalovirus exposure and HLA in healthy donors. PCR was performed using 60 Vbeta and 13 Jbeta primers. The table came from immunoSEQ multiplex PCR; TCRdb's copy has only in-frame clones and leaves some out. The data show around 170,000 clones, with over 60% seen just once and around 5.7% held by the top ten. Sequenced: PBMCs. These receptors originate from a man in his forties or fifties in good health and CMV-seronegative.

The gene calls are TRBV9 and TRBJ2-3; TRBD1 matches 9 bases. Germline V gene sequence: CDR1 SGDLS, CDR2 YYNGEE. This CDR3 comprises 16 residues. J lost 1 base, V lost 5 bases, and 8 bases had no gene match. The CDR3 bases are TGTGCCAGCAGTGTCGGGACAGGGAGTGGCACAGATACGCAGTATTTT. It is translated as CASSVGTGSGTDTQYF. The variable domain in full, completed from reference TRBV9 and TRBJ2-3, reads DSGVTQTPKHLITATGQRVTLRCSPRSGDLSVYWYQQSLDQGLQFLIQYYNGEERAKGNILERFSAQQFPDLHSELNLSSLELGDSALYFCASSVGTGSGTDTQYFGPGTRLTVL.

The chain uses TRBV27 and TRBJ2-7; D is possibly TRBD2 (6 bases). V lost 5 bases and J lost 3, with 20 bases in between. Per the germline V gene, CDR1 is MNHEY and CDR2 is SMNVEV (reference sequence). The length of the CDR3 is 16 residues. In nucleotides, the CDR3 is TGTGCCAGCAGTACCAGGACCGGGACCGGGAGCTACGAGCAGTACTTC. Protein sequence: CASSTRTGTGSYEQYF.

In this sample, this clone turned up a few times. V usage is TRBV10-2 and J usage is TRBJ1-5; D may be TRBD1 (6 bases). Trimming cost V 4 bases and J 0 bases, with 16 bases left between them. This CDR3 is 17 amino acids long. The germline CDR1 and CDR2 sequences are WSHSY and SAAADI. The CDR3, as DNA: TGCGCCAGCAGTGTCAGTCGGACAGAATATAGCAATCAGCCCCAGCATTTT. Its protein product is CASSVSRTEYSNQPQHF.

The chain uses TRBV6-5 and TRBJ2-3; TRBD1 agrees at 7 bases. The V and J ends lost 5 bases and 3 bases, in that order; junction bases with no gene match: 2. The germline CDR1 and CDR2 sequences are MNHEY and SVGAGI. The CDR3 loop spans 13 amino acids. The CDR3 nucleotides read TGTGCCAGCAGTGGCAGGGGGACAGATACGCAGTATTTT. Translating it yields CASSGRGTDTQYF.

DNA for the CDR3: TGTGCCAGCAGCACCTTCAGTGGCACTGAAGCTTTCTTT. Translated, it gives CASSTFSGTEAFF. The chain carries TRBV9 and TRBJ1-1; no clear D gene. The CDR3 runs to 13 residues. Per germline, CDR1 SGDLS and CDR2 YYNGEE. Trimming stripped 4 bases from V and 4 bases from J, with 11 bases between. Looking up the rest from reference TRBV9 and TRBJ1-1 gives the full variable domain: DSGVTQTPKHLITATGQRVTLRCSPRSGDLSVYWYQQSLDQGLQFLIQYYNGEERAKGNILERFSAQQFPDLHSELNLSSLELGDSALYFCASSTFSGTEAFFGQGTRLTVV.

The chain has TRBV12-5 and TRBJ2-5; the match to TRBD1 covers 7 bases. CDR1 and CDR2 from the germline V gene are LGHNT and FRNRAP. J lost 5 bases, V lost 2 bases, and 11 bases had no gene match. CDR3 size: 16 residues. The DNA for the CDR3 is TGTGCTAGTGGTTTGCCCCGACAGGGATCGTGGGAGACCCAGTACTTC. Amino acid sequence: CASGLPRQGSWETQYF.

The chain carries TRBV7-2 and TRBJ2-5; TRBD2 matches at 10 bases. CDR3 length equals 17 residues. V trimming: 1 base; J trimming: 4 bases; junction bases outside the gene matches: 9. CDR1 SGHTA and CDR2 FQGNSA come from the germline V gene. Here the CDR3 DNA reads TGTGCCAGCAGCTTAGTGGCTAGCGGGGGTCGAGTAGAGACCCAGTACTTC. Translating gives CASSLVASGGRVETQYF.

The J gene is TRBJ1-2, the V gene TRBV10-3, with TRBD1 matching 8 bases. CDR3 length equals 13 residues. The V segment lost 6 bases and the J segment 0 bases; nucleotides outside the gene matches: 0. The germline CDR1 and CDR2 sequences are ENHRY and SYGVKD. The CDR3, as DNA: TGTGCCATCAGACAGGGGGCTAACTATGGCTACACCTTC. Residues: CAIRQGANYGYTF.

In DNA, the CDR3 is TGTGCCACCAGCCCCCCGGGGGGTCGGGAAGCTTTCTTT. Protein: CATSPPGGREAFF. V usage is TRBV15 and J usage is TRBJ1-1, with D perhaps matching TRBD1 (5 bases). The CDR3 has 13 residues. V was trimmed by 5 bases and J by 8 bases, leaving 15 bases between them. The germline V gene encodes CDR1 LNHNV and CDR2 YYDKDF (reference sequence).

This chain uses TRBV9 with TRBJ1-1; TRBD1 matches 7 bases. CDR3 length: 14 amino acids. In germline, CDR1 is SGDLS, CDR2 YYNGEE. Trimming took 3 bases from V and 11 from J; bases not matched to a gene: 13. The CDR3: CASSAADDPRGAFF. The CDR3 DNA reads TGTGCCAGCAGCGCAGCTGACGACCCCAGGGGGGCTTTCTTT.

V is TRBV11-2 and J is TRBJ2-1; the D gene is possibly TRBD1 (7 bases). Germline V gene lookup returns CDR1 SGHAT and CDR2 FQNNGV. The CDR3 extends over 15 amino acids. Trimming shortened V by 6 bases and J by 2 bases, and 14 bases separated the two germline ends. The DNA for the CDR3 is TGTGCCAGCAGGCCAGGCGGGACAGCCTACAATGAGCAGTTCTTC. The encoded protein is CASRPGGTAYNEQFF.

The chain uses TRBV19 and TRBJ2-3; the match to TRBD1 covers 11 bases. CDR1 and CDR2 (germline): LNHDA, SQIVND (reference sequence). V was pared by 6 bases and J by 4 bases, with 6 bases of the junction left unmatched. The CDR3 is 15 amino acids. The CDR3 DNA sequence: TGTGCCAGTAGAGTGGACAGGGGGCTGGCAGATACGCAGTATTTT. Amino acid sequence: CASRVDRGLADTQYF.

Only a few counts were recorded for this clone. This chain connects TRBV19 to TRBJ1-3, with unresolved D. The CDR3 covers 16 residues. Germline V gene sequence: CDR1 LNHDA, CDR2 SQIVND (reference sequence). The ends were cut back, 1 base at V and 0 bases at J, with 10 bases in the middle. The CDR3 here is CASSIGPAISGNTIYF. In nucleotides, the CDR3 is TGTGCCAGTAGTATAGGGCCAGCGATCTCTGGAAACACCATATATTTT.